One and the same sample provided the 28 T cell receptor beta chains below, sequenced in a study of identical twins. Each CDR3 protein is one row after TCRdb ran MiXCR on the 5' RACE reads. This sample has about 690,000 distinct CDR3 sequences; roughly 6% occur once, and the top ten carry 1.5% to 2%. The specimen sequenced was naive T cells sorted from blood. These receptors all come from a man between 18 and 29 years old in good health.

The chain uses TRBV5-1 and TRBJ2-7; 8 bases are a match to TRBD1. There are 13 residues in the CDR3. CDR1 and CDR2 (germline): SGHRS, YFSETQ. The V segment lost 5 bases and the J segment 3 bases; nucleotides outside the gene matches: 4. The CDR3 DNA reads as TGCGCCAGCAGTAACGGACAGGGCTACGAGCAGTACTTC. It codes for CASSNGQGYEQYF.

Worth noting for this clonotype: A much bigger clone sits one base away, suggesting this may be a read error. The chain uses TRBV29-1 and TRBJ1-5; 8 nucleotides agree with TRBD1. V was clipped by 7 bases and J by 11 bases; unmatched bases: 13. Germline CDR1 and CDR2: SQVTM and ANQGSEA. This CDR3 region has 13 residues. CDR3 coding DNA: TGCAGCGGCGGACAGGGCGAGGAACAGACCCAGCATTTT. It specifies CSGGQGEEQTQHF.

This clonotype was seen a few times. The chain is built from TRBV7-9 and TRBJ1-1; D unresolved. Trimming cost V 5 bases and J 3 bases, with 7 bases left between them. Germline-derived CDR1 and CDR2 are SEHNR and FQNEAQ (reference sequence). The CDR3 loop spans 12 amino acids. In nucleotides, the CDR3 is TGTGCCAGCAGCACAATGGACACTGAAGCTTTCTTT. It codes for CASSTMDTEAFF.

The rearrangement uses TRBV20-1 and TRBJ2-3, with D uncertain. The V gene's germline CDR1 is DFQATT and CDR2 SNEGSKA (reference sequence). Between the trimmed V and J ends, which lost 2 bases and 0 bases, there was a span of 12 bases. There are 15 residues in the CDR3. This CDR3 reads CSARQRYSSTDTQYF. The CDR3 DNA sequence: TGCAGTGCTAGACAGCGATATTCTAGCACAGATACGCAGTATTTT.

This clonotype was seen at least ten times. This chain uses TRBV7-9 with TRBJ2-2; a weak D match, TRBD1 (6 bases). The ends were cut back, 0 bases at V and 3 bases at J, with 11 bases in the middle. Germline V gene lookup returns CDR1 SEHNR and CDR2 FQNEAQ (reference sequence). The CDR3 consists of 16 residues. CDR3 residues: CASSLAAGVDTGELFF. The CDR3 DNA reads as TGTGCCAGCAGCTTAGCCGCAGGGGTTGACACCGGGGAGCTGTTTTTT.

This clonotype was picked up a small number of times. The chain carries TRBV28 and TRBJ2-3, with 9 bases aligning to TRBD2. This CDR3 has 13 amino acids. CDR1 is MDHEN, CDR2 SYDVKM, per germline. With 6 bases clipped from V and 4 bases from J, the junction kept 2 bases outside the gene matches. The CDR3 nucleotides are TGTGCCAGCAGGCGGGGGGGACCAGATACGCAGTATTTT. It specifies CASRRGGPDTQYF.

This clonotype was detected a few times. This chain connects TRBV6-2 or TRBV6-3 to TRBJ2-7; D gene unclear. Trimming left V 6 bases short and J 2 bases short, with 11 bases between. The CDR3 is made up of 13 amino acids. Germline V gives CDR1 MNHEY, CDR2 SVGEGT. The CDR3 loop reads CASRSNTTYEQYV. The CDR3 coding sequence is TGTGCCAGCAGATCCAACACTACCTACGAGCAGTACGTC.

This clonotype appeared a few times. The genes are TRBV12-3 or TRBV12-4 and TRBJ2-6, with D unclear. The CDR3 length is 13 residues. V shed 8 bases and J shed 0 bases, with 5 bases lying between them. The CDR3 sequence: CASLFSGANVLTF. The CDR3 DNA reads TGTGCCAGCCTTTTCTCTGGGGCCAACGTCCTGACTTTC.

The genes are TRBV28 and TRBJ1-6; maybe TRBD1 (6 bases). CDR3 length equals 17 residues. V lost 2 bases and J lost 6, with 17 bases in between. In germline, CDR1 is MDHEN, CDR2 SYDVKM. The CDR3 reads CASSLGGGQGLNSPLHF. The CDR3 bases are TGTGCCAGCAGTTTAGGGGGCGGGCAGGGCCTTAATTCACCCCTCCACTTT. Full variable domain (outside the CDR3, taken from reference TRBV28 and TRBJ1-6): DVKVTQSSRYLVKRTGEKVFLECVQDMDHENMFWYRQDPGLGLRLIYFSYDVKMKEKGDIPEGYSVSREKKERFSLILESASTNQTSMYLCASSLGGGQGLNSPLHFGNGTRLTVT.

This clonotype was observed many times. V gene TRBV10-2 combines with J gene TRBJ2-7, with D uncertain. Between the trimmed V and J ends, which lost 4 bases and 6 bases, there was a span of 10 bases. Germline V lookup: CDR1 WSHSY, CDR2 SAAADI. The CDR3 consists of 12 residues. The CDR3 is CASSVTDTEQYV. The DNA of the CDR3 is TGCGCCAGCAGTGTAACGGATACCGAGCAGTACGTC.

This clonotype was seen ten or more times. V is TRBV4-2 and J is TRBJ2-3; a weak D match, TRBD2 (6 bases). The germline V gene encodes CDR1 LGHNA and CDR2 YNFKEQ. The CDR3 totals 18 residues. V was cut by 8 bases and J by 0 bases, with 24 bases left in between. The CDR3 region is CASELHIRDSQSTDTQYF. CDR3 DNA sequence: TGTGCCAGCGAACTTCATATTCGGGACTCGCAAAGCACAGATACGCAGTATTTT.

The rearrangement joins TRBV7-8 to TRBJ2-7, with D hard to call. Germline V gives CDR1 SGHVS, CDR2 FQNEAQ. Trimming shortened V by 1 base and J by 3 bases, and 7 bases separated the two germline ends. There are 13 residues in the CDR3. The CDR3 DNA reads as TGTGCCAGCAGCTTAGATTACGACTACGAGCAGTACGTC. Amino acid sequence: CASSLDYDYEQYV.

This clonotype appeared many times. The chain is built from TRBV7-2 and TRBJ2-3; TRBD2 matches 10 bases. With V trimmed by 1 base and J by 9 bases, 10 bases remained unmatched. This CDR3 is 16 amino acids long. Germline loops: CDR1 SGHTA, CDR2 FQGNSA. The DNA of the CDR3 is TGTGCCAGCAGCTTAGTTAGTAGCGGGAGGCAGGGCACGCAGTATTTT. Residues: CASSLVSSGRQGTQYF.

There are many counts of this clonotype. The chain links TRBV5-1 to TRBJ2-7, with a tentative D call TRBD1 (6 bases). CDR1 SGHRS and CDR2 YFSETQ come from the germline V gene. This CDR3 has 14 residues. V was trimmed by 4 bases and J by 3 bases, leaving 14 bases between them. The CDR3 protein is CASSVVGDNYEQYF. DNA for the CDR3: TGCGCCAGCAGCGTAGTGGGGGACAACTACGAGCAGTACTTC.

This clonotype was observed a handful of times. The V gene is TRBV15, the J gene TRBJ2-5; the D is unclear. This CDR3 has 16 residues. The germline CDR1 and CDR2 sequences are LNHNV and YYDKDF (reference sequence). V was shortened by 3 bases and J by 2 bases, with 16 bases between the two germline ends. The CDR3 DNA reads TGTGCCACCAGCAGGCAACCCCCAGGAGCGCAAGAGACCCAGTACTTC. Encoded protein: CATSRQPPGAQETQYF.

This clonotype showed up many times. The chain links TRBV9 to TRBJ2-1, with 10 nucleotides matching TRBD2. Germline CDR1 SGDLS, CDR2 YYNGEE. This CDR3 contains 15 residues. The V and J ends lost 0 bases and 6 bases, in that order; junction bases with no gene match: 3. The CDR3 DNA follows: TGTGCCAGCAGCGTAGGGGGACTAGCGTCCAATGAGCAGTTCTTC. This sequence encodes CASSVGGLASNEQFF.

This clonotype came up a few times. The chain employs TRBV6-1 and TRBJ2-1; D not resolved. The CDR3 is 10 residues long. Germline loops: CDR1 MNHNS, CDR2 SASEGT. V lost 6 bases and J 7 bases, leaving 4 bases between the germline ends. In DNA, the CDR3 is TGTGCCAGCAGGATGAATGAGCAGTTCTTC. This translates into CASRMNEQFF.

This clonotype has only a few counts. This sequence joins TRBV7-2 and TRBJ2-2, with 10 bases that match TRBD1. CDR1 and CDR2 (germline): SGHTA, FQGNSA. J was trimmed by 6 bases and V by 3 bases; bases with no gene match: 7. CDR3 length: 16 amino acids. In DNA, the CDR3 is TGTGCCAGCAGCTTCAGACAGGGGGCGAGTGCCGGGGAGCTGTTTTTT. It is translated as CASSFRQGASAGELFF.

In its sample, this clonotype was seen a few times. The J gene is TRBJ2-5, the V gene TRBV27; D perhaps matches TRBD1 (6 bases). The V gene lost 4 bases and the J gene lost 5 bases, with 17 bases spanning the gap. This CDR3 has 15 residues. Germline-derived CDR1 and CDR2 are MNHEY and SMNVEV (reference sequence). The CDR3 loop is CASSSSSGVWETQYF. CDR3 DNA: TGTGCCAGCAGTTCAAGTTCAGGGGTTTGGGAGACCCAGTACTTC.

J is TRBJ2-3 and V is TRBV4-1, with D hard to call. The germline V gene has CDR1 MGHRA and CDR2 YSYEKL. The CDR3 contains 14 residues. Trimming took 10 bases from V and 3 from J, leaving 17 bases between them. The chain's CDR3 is CATSTTFRTDTQYF. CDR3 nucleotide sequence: TGCGCCACCTCAACAACTTTTCGGACAGATACGCAGTATTTT.

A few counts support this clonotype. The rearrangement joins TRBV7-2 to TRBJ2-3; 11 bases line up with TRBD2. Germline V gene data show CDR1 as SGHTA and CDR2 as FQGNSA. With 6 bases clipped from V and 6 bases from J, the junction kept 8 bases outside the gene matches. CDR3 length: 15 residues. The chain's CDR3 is CASRPTSGSWDTQYF. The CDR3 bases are TGTGCCAGCAGACCTACTAGCGGGAGTTGGGATACGCAGTATTTT. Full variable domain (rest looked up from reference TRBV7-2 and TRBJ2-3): GAGVSQSPSNKVTEKGKDVELRCDPISGHTALYWYRQSLGQGLEFLIYFQGNSAPDKSGLPSDRFSAERTGGSVSTLTIQRTQQEDSAVYLCASRPTSGSWDTQYFGPGTRLTVL.

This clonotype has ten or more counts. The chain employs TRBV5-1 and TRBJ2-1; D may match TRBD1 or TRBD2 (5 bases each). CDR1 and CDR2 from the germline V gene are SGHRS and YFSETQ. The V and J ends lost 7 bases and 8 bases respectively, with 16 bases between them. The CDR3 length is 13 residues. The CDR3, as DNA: TGCGCCAGCGGACTGATCAGGGCCGATGAGCAGTTCTTC. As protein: CASGLIRADEQFF.

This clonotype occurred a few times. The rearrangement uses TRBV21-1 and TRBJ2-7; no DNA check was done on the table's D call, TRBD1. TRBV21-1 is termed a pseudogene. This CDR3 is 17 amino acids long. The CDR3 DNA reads TGTGCCAGCAGCAGGCCCCGGGACAGGGGAGTGCCTTACGAGCAGTACGTC. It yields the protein CASSRPRDRGVPYEQYV.

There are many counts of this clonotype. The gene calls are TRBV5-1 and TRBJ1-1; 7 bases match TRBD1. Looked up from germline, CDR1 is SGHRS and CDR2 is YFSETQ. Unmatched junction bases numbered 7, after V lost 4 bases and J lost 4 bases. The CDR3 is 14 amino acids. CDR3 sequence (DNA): TGCGCCAGCAGCGGGAACAGGGGTGGCACTGAAGCTTTCTTT. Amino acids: CASSGNRGGTEAFF.

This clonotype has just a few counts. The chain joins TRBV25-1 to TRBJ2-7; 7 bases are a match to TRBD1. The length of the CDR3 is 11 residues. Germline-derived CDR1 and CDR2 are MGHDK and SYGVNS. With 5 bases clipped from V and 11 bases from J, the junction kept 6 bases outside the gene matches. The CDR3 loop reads CASSTTGTEYF. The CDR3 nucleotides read TGTGCCAGCAGTACAACCGGGACAGAGTACTTC.

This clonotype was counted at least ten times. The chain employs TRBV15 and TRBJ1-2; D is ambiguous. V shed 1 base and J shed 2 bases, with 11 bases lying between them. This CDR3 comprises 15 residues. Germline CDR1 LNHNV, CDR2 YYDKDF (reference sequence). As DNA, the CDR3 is TGTGCCACCAGCAGAGGTAAAGGTTCGAACTATGGCTACACCTTC. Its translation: CATSRGKGSNYGYTF.

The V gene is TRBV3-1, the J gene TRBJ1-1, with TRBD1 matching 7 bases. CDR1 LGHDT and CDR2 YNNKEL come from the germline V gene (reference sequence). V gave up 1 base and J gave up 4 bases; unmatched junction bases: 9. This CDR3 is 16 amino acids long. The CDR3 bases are TGTGCCAGCAGCCAAGGTGCAGGGGGATTCGGCACTGAAGCTTTCTTT. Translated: CASSQGAGGFGTEAFF.

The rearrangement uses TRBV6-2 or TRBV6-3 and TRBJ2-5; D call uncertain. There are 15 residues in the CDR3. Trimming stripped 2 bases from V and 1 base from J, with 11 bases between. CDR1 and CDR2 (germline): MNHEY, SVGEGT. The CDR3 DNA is TGTGCCAGCAGTTACCGATACCCGGGCCAAGAGACCCAGTACTTC. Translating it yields CASSYRYPGQETQYF.